Below, 20 T cell receptor beta chains from the same sample are listed, as sequenced in a study of OX40 agonist ivuxolimab in advanced cancers. Libraries were prepared by immunoSEQ multiplex PCR; TCRdb keeps only in-frame clonotypes and omits some of them. The sample yields more than 80,000 clones, about nine tenths seen once. Sample: CD4+ or CD8+ T cells sorted from blood, taken in a trial of the OX40 agonist ivuxolimab. These receptors were collected from an adult with an advanced solid tumor such as melanoma, head and neck, liver or kidney cancer.

CDR3 protein: CAWALSGTSYNSPLHF. DNA of the CDR3: TGTGCCTGGGCTTTGTCCGGGACCTCCTATAATTCACCCCTCCACTTT. V and J are TRBV30 and TRBJ1-6, with D possibly TRBD1 on 5 matching bases. Trimming cost V 5 bases and J 0 bases, with 14 bases left between them. Germline lookup yields CDR1 GTSNPN and CDR2 SVGIG (reference sequence). The CDR3 is made up of 16 amino acids.

The chain combines TRBV5-1 with TRBJ1-2; weak D call: TRBD1 (6 bases). The CDR3 covers 14 residues. The V gene lost 5 bases and the J gene lost 7 bases, with 18 bases spanning the gap. Per germline, CDR1 SGHRS and CDR2 YFSETQ. CDR3 residues: CASREGGPTGGYTF. DNA of the CDR3: TGCGCCAGCAGGGAGGGGGGCCCGACCGGTGGCTACACCTTC.

This clone has a handful of counts. This chain connects TRBV29-1 to TRBJ2-1; 8 positions agree with TRBD1. Per the germline V gene, CDR1 is SQVTM and CDR2 is ANQGSEA. The CDR3 extends over 14 amino acids. The junction had 8 bases not matched to a gene; V was cut back by 4 bases and J by 6 bases. This chain's CDR3 is CSVVRAGGFNEQFF. The CDR3 DNA sequence: TGCAGCGTTGTAAGGGCAGGGGGCTTCAATGAGCAGTTCTTC.

This clone was recorded only once. This chain links TRBV7-2 with TRBJ1-6, with 8 positions matching TRBD1. The junction had 5 bases not matched to a gene; V was cut back by 3 bases and J by 7 bases. The CDR3 totals 15 residues. Germline V lookup: CDR1 SGHTA, CDR2 FQGNSA. CDR3 loop: CASSFPGGLNSPLHF. Written as DNA, the CDR3 is TGTGCCAGCAGCTTTCCAGGGGGCTTGAATTCACCCCTCCACTTT.

CDR3 in amino acids: CASSLGVNTEAFF. The CDR3 bases are TGCGCCAGCAGCTTGGGGGTGAACACTGAAGCTTTCTTT. The chain employs TRBV5-1 and TRBJ1-1; D is uncertain. V was trimmed by 0 bases and J by 0 bases, leaving 3 bases between them. Germline values: CDR1 SGHRS, CDR2 YFSETQ. The CDR3 length is 13 residues.

The V and J genes are TRBV6-8 and TRBJ2-7; D gene uncertain. CDR3 length: 16 amino acids. Germline values: CDR1 MNHGY, CDR2 SAAAGT. V lost 5 bases and J lost 3, with 20 bases in between. The CDR3 spells CASSTPWTDPRYEQYF. The CDR3 region has the DNA TGTGCCAGCAGTACTCCCTGGACGGATCCCCGCTACGAGCAGTACTTC.

The chain has TRBV14 and TRBJ1-5; D not certain. This CDR3 has 17 amino acids. CDR1 and CDR2 (germline): SGHDN, FVKESK. V was shortened by 3 bases and J by 5 bases, with 20 bases between the two germline ends. The CDR3 sequence is CASSQPPSGRLDQPQHF. The CDR3 bases are TGTGCCAGCAGCCAGCCCCCGAGCGGCAGGCTGGATCAGCCCCAGCATTTT.

The V and J genes are TRBV4-2 and TRBJ2-5; TRBD2 matches at 13 bases. The CDR3 is 17 residues long. The germline CDR1 and CDR2 sequences are LGHNA and YNFKEQ. J lost 2 bases, V lost 1 base, and 4 bases had no gene match. The chain's CDR3 is CASSQVLGLAGQETQYF. CDR3 in DNA: TGTGCCAGCAGCCAAGTCCTGGGACTAGCGGGGCAAGAGACCCAGTACTTC.

V usage is TRBV5-6 and J usage is TRBJ2-6; D is undetermined. This CDR3 contains 17 residues. Trimming took off 6 bases at V and 0 bases at J, with 16 bases between the two ends. CDR1 and CDR2 from the germline V gene are SGHDT and YYEEEE. The CDR3 loop reads CASTFRAGSSGANVLTF. The CDR3 bases are TGTGCCAGCACCTTTCGGGCAGGAAGCTCTGGGGCCAACGTCCTGACTTTC.

The CDR3, as DNA: TGTGCCAGCAGCCGAGCCAATGAGCAGTTCTTC. Translating it yields CASSRANEQFF. V gene TRBV7-9 combines with J gene TRBJ2-1, with unresolved D. The CDR3 has 11 amino acids. In germline, CDR1 is SEHNR, CDR2 FQNEAQ (reference sequence). Trimming pared 5 bases from V and 6 bases from J, leaving 5 bases between.

This clone was observed a single time. This sequence joins TRBV11-2 and TRBJ1-5; unclear D gene. CDR3 length: 15 residues. The germline V gene has CDR1 SGHAT and CDR2 FQNNGV. V was shortened by 5 bases and J by 4 bases, with 15 bases between the two germline ends. The CDR3 sequence is CASSRTNSGNQPQHF. CDR3 DNA sequence: TGTGCCAGCAGCCGGACCAATTCAGGAAATCAGCCCCAGCATTTT.

This chain joins TRBV27 and TRBJ2-7; TRBD2 matches 14 bases. The germline V gene encodes CDR1 MNHEY and CDR2 SMNVEV (reference sequence). This CDR3 is 15 amino acids long. The junction had 7 bases not matched to a gene; V was cut back by 6 bases and J by 6 bases. The CDR3 coding sequence is TGTGCCAGCAGAAGGACTAGCGGGGGGCCCCTCGAGCAGTACTTC. Residues: CASRRTSGGPLEQYF.

This chain joins TRBV28 and TRBJ1-5; D is possibly TRBD1 (5 bases). The ends were cut back, 2 bases at V and 4 bases at J, with 12 bases in the middle. The CDR3 has 15 residues. Per the germline V gene, CDR1 is MDHEN and CDR2 is SYDVKM. The DNA of the CDR3 is TGTGCCAGCAGTTTACCGGGACGGGGGAATCAGCCCCAGCATTTT. As protein: CASSLPGRGNQPQHF.

The chain recombines TRBV6-6 with TRBJ1-6; no clear D gene. V lost 6 bases and J 5 bases, leaving 5 bases between the germline ends. Germline V gives CDR1 MNHNY, CDR2 SVGAGI (reference sequence). This CDR3 contains 12 residues. The CDR3 is CASSPDNSPLHF. CDR3 DNA: TGTGCCAGCAGCCCCGATAATTCACCCCTCCACTTT.

There are a few counts of this clone. V usage is TRBV19 and J usage is TRBJ1-4; D is uncertain. V lost 1 base, J lost 10 bases, and 13 bases lay in between. Germline V gene data show CDR1 as LNHDA and CDR2 as SQIVND (reference sequence). The CDR3 is 14 amino acids. For the CDR3, the DNA is TGTGCCAGTAGTATAGGATTGAGATCCGGAAAACTGTTTTTT. It yields the protein CASSIGLRSGKLFF.

The gene calls are TRBV7-9 and TRBJ1-1; 7 bases are a match to TRBD1. Germline loops: CDR1 SEHNR, CDR2 FQNEAQ (reference sequence). V shed 5 bases, J shed 1 base, and the junction held 7 bases outside the gene matches. The CDR3 is made up of 15 amino acids. The CDR3 DNA reads as TGTGCCAGCAGCCCCTTCTCAGGGGGGAACACTGAAGCTTTCTTT. Protein sequence: CASSPFSGGNTEAFF.

A single count supports this clone. CDR3 in amino acids: CSVLGGISEKLFF. Written as DNA, the CDR3 is TGCAGCGTTTTAGGAGGTATCAGTGAAAAACTGTTTTTT. This chain links TRBV29-1 with TRBJ1-4, with no clear D. Germline assignment: CDR1 SQVTM and CDR2 ANQGSEA. The CDR3 is made up of 13 amino acids. V lost 5 bases and J lost 7, with 14 bases in between.

The chain is built from TRBV19 and TRBJ1-2, with D maybe TRBD1 (5 bases). The CDR3 covers 13 residues. V was trimmed by 4 bases and J by 8 bases, leaving 14 bases between them. Germline V gene lookup returns CDR1 LNHDA and CDR2 SQIVND (reference sequence). CDR3 sequence reads: CASSTPPWGGYTF. CDR3 in DNA: TGTGCCAGTAGTACCCCCCCCTGGGGGGGCTACACCTTC.

The chain is built from TRBV6-1 and TRBJ1-2, with 7 nucleotides matching TRBD1. Trimming took 2 bases from V and 0 from J; bases not matched to a gene: 3. The CDR3 loop spans 15 amino acids. The germline V gene has CDR1 MNHNS and CDR2 SASEGT. Here the CDR3 reads CASSERTGSNYGYTF. The CDR3 DNA reads as TGTGCCAGCAGTGAACGGACAGGATCTAACTATGGCTACACCTTC.

V gene TRBV7-9 combines with J gene TRBJ1-3; no firm D call. Trimming pared 8 bases from V and 8 bases from J, leaving 10 bases between. Germline V CDR1 and CDR2: SEHNR, FQNEAQ (reference sequence). CDR3 length: 11 residues. The CDR3 sequence: CASDSGDTIYF. In DNA, the CDR3 is TGTGCCAGCGATAGTGGGGACACCATATATTTT.